This TCR beta chain was captured in a study of T cell changes during pregnancy in multiple sclerosis. Produced via immunoSEQ multiplex PCR; TCRdb's table is partial and in-frame only. In the table there are tens of thousands of clones, 85% to 95% of which are singletons. The CDR3 covers 16 residues. Trimming took 3 bases from V and 0 from J, leaving 13 bases between them. Germline CDR1 MGHRA, CDR2 YSYEKL. The specimen was CD8+ T cells from peripheral blood mononuclear cells, collected in the third trimester of pregnancy. The clonotype was recovered from a female donor in good health, enrolled as a control in a pregnancy study. J is TRBJ2-3 and V is TRBV4-1; D is uncertain. The CDR3 is CASSQMALESTDTQYF. The DNA of the CDR3 is TGCGCCAGCAGCCAGATGGCCCTAGAGAGCACAGATACGCAGTATTTT.